A selection of T cell receptor beta chains follows, all from one sample in a study of T cells in Graves' hyperthyroidism and ophthalmopathy. One entry per CDR3 protein results from TCRdb running MiXCR on the multiplex PCR reads. This repertoire shows 660,000 or so distinct CDR3 sequences, roughly 20% found once; its top ten account for 30% to 40%. Specimen: blood. The receptors were sampled from a man aged 25 to 40 with Graves' ophthalmopathy. The CDR3 runs from the conserved cysteine through the conserved F or W. The order of the fields is V gene, clone size, D gene, J gene, CDR3 protein, CDR3 DNA. D genes are given only for firm matches. For some rows the clone size is stated as once, few or many, or as a class when expanded; others skip it.

TRBV28,NA,NA,TRBJ2-7,CASSFGEVSYEQYF,TGTGCCAGCAGTTTTGGGGAGGTTTCCTACGAGCAGTACTTC
TRBV5-1,many,NA,TRBJ2-5,CASSFGGGQETQYF,TGTGCCAGCAGCTTTGGAGGGGGTCAAGAGACCCAGTACTTC
TRBV7-9,NA,NA,TRBJ2-1,CASSPDSVVLDYNEQFF,TGTGCCAGCAGCCCGGACAGTGTAGTGTTAGACTACAATGAGCAGTTCTTC
TRBV29-1,NA,NA,TRBJ1-1,CSAAEAEAFF,TGCAGCGCCGCAGAGGCCGAAGCTTTCTTT
TRBV30,many,NA,TRBJ1-4,CALGLSGLKLFF,TGTGCCTTGGGACTGAGCGGGCTGAAACTGTTTTTT
TRBV4-2,few,TRBD2,TRBJ2-7,CASSQVEAGGHYEQYF,TGTGCCAGCAGCCAAGTCGAAGCGGGAGGCCACTACGAGCAGTACTTC
TRBV11-2,many,NA,TRBJ2-3,CASSLEYGDTQYF,TGTGCCAGCAGCTTAGAGTATGGAGATACGCAGTATTTT
TRBV6-5,NA,TRBD2,TRBJ2-7,CASSYSLTSSGSYEQYF,TGTGCCAGCAGTTACTCTCTGACAAGTAGCGGGTCCTACGAGCAGTACTTC
TRBV2,many,TRBD1,TRBJ1-1,CASSEGTGGAEAFF,TGTGCCAGCAGTGAAGGGACAGGGGGCGCTGAAGCTTTCTTT
TRBV30,NA,NA,TRBJ2-1,CAWGSGNEQFF,TGTGCCTGGGGGAGCGGGAATGAGCAGTTCTTC
TRBV28,NA,TRBD2,TRBJ2-3,CASSLVASGRWGTDTQYF,TGTGCCAGCAGTTTAGTGGCTAGCGGGAGGTGGGGCACAGATACGCAGTATTTT
TRBV5-1,few,NA,TRBJ2-5,CASSLAPGMETQYF,TGCGCCAGCAGCTTGGCCCCCGGGATGGAGACCCAGTACTTC
TRBV27,NA,TRBD2,TRBJ2-1,CASSTSGNLYEQFF,TGTGCCAGCAGTACTAGCGGGAATTTGTATGAGCAGTTCTTC
TRBV20-1,few,NA,TRBJ2-3,CSARFASADTQYF,TGCAGTGCTAGATTTGCCAGTGCAGATACGCAGTATTTT
TRBV14,NA,NA,TRBJ1-3,CASSQTGNTIYF,TGTGCCAGCAGTCAGACTGGAAACACCATATATTTT
TRBV5-1,many,TRBD2,TRBJ2-7,CASSYSGRETYEQYF,TGCGCCAGCAGCTATAGCGGGAGGGAAACCTACGAGCAGTACTTC
TRBV27,many,NA,TRBJ1-2,CASSLRSGTLNYGYTF,TGTGCCAGCAGTTTAAGATCCGGGACCCTTAACTATGGCTACACCTTC
TRBV19,few,NA,TRBJ2-7,CASSTRQVSYEQYF,TGTGCCAGTAGTACCCGACAGGTCTCCTACGAGCAGTACTTC